The entry that follows covers one T cell receptor beta chain sequence. Method: immunoSEQ multiplex PCR; TCRdb's copy keeps in-frame clones and lacks some. The repertoire holds about 85,000 clones, 91% seen once, with 2.5% in the top ten. The CDR3 is made up of 12 amino acids. The germline CDR1 and CDR2 sequences are SGHTA and FQGTGA. V was clipped by 5 bases and J by 15 bases; unmatched bases: 9. This sample is drawn from a study of T cell changes during pregnancy in multiple sclerosis. The chain joins TRBV7-3 to TRBJ2-1, with TRBD2 identical over 8 bases. The sequencing used peripheral blood, collected in the first trimester of pregnancy. The receptor's source is a female donor with multiple sclerosis, enrolled in a pregnancy study. The CDR3 is CASSASGSVPFF. The DNA for the CDR3 is TGTGCCAGCAGCGCCAGCGGGAGCGTGCCGTTCTTC.